The next 2 T cell receptor beta chains were all read from a single sample in a study of type 1 and type 2 diabetes patients. PCR was run on genomic DNA. The TCR beta CDR3 region was amplified using 30 forward and 13 reverse primers. TCRdb independently ran MiXCR on the multiplex PCR reads; one entry per CDR3 protein. The table lists fewer than 300,000 distinct CDR3 sequences, 40% to 50% of them singletons. Material: peripheral blood mononuclear cells (PBMCs). Every receptor here comes from a man aged 18 to 29 with type 2 diabetes.

The CDR3 bases are TGTGCCAGCAGCCAAGCGACAGGGTCTGGGGCCAACGTCCTGACTTTC. Protein: CASSQATGSGANVLTF. This rearrangement joins TRBV4-2 to TRBJ2-6; 7 bases match TRBD1. The V gene's germline CDR1 is LGHNA and CDR2 YNFKEQ. V trimming: 1 base; J trimming: 1 base; junction bases outside the gene matches: 1. The CDR3 consists of 16 residues.

V gene TRBV20-1 combines with J gene TRBJ2-7; D remains unclear. This CDR3 spans 13 amino acids. The germline CDR1 and CDR2 sequences are DFQATT and SNEGSKA (reference sequence). V dropped 7 bases and J dropped 3 bases, with 16 bases sitting between them. The CDR3 is CSVRARLNYEQYF. The CDR3 DNA is TGCAGTGTAAGGGCCCGACTCAACTACGAGCAGTACTTC.